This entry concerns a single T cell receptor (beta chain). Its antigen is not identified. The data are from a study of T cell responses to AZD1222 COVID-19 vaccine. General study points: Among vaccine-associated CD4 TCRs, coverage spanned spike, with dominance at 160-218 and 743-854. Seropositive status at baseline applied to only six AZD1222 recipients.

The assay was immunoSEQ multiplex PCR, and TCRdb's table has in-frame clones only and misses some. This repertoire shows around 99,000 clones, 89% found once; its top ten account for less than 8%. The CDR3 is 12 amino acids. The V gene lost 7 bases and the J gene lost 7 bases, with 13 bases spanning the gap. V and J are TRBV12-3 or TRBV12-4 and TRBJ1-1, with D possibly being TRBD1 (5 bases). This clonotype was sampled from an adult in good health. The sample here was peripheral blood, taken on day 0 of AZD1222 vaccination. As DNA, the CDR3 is TGTGCCAGCACCAGGGCCGCTAGTGAAGCTTTCTTT. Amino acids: CASTRAASEAFF.